The clone carrying this T cell receptor beta chain showed up just once. TCRdb's copy holds only in-frame clones and misses some; the assay was immunoSEQ multiplex PCR. Of roughly 180,000 clones in the sample, roughly 82% are singletons; the top ten hold 5.2%. The data derive from a study of blood T cell repertoires in COVID-19. Study-wide context: The United States, Italy and Spain were the sources of the acute and convalescent COVID-19 samples.

This CDR3 contains 12 residues. Trimming cost V 2 bases and J 6 bases, with 5 bases left between them. Germline CDR1 is SGHTS and CDR2 is YDEGEE. The TCR comes from a woman in her thirties with acute or convalescent COVID-19. The chain employs TRBV5-8 and TRBJ2-2; no clear D. The specimen was peripheral blood. Here the CDR3 DNA reads TGTGCCAGCAGCTTTACGGCCGGGGAGCTGTTTTTT. Protein product: CASSFTAGELFF.